The source of this T cell receptor beta chain is a study of T cells in Graves' hyperthyroidism and ophthalmopathy (dated by TCRdb to 2018 to 2020). Study-level background: Peripheral blood was collected at initial diagnosis, before any treatment. A discovery cohort of about 96 patients, 43 with Graves' ophthalmopathy and 57 with stable Graves' hyperthyroidism, was used to find distinguishing TCR V-J signatures. Prospective prediction of ophthalmopathy was tested in an independent validation cohort of under 20 hyperthyroidism patients and 15 to 17 patients who later progressed to ophthalmopathy. For training and testing, the 100 or so patients in the discovery cohort were randomly divided in a 7:3 ratio. In six Graves' hyperthyroidism patients, the study also compared T-cell repertoires from thyroid tissue with T-cell repertoires from blood. After sampling, hyperthyroidism patients received methimazole starting at 30 mg daily, and ophthalmopathy patients received high-dose intravenous methylprednisolone. The paper describes TCR Vbeta CDR3 sequencing of some 130 peripheral blood samples, made up of about 41 ophthalmopathy patients, some 76 hyperthyroidism patients and about 17 progressor patients.

This clonotype was seen a few times. This receptor's antigen is unknown. The input lacks base qualities; no much larger clone sits a single base away. The TCR beta CDR3 regions were amplified from RNA transcripts. A first-round RT-PCR of the TCR CDR3 used the HTBI primer set with the Qiagen OneStep RT-PCR kit. A second multiplex PCR round built the libraries, followed by size selection and purification. The libraries were sequenced on an Illumina HiSeq2000 using paired-end 100 bp reads. On the authors' methods: SOAPnuke was used to process the raw data, with reads discarded if the reads contained adapters or uncalled bases, had a mean Phred below 15, or lacked an exact constant-primer or identifier match. COPE v1.2.5 was used to merge high-quality paired reads, and clonotypes were defined as unique nucleotide sequences. MiTCR v1.1 was used to align clonotypes to the IMGT TRBV, TRBD and TRBJ reference segments. The analysis included only V-J combinations with a frequency above 0.0001, which together covered 99% to 99.2% of the repertoires. The TCS score was defined as the ratio of F50 (clonal expansion) to E x V (chaos), calculated using BLOSUM62-based TCRdist between CDR3 peptides within each V-J. Welch's t-statistics and random forest reduced 450 to 600 V-J features to under 15, which were used in a naive Bayes classifier (R e1071). TCRdb's own reprocessing of the public reads used fastp at Q25 and MiXCR and kept productive beta chains. Rows merge per CDR3 protein into single entries with the most common DNA and genes. The V and J calls were not made by the authors but by TCRdb's processing. The table for this sample lists 350,000 to 400,000 distinct CDR3 sequences; about 18% of them were counted only once. The ten top clones hold 40% of the sample.

Ophthalmopathy patients had moderately to severely active disease, Clinical Activity Score of at least 3, NOSPECS grade of at least 4, and duration under 3 months. Exclusion was applied to patients with uncontrolled infections, other autoimmune diseases, pregnancy or lactation. Clinical symptoms, serum thyroxine and TRAb, thyroid ultrasound, and orbital computed tomography formed the basis for the diagnoses. PBMCs were separated from under 12 ml of fresh peripheral blood using Ficoll-Paque density gradient centrifugation. Total RNA was extracted using Trizol reagent, and RNA quality was assessed on an Agilent 2100 Bioanalyzer. The study at large found these results: A 13 V-J signature model separated ophthalmopathy from stable hyperthyroidism, with 87.88% sensitivity and roughly 82% specificity in cross-validation and 80%/75% in testing. Sample size was not statistically predetermined, and blinding of investigators to group allocation was not performed. Most expanded thyroid clonotypes (frequency above 0.001) were also found in blood, which suggests that blood repertoires may mirror thyroid immune responses. During validation, the model predicted progression to ophthalmopathy a median of about 6.3 months ahead of onset, with around 70% sensitivity and roughly 75% specificity.

Its CDR3 holds 15 amino acids, cysteine through phenylalanine. Only CDR3 DNA remains: 45 bases, in frame from the first base. At the junction V is shortened by 0 bases and J by 3 bases, with 13 bases in between. CDR1 and CDR2 are read off the germline V gene (reference sequence) as SGHKS and YYEKEE. The source of this sequence is a man aged 18-30 years with Graves' ophthalmopathy. Sequenced sample: blood. The rearranged chain carries TRBV5-5 and TRBJ2-7, with the D gene too uncertain to name. The CDR3: CASSLGSVIIYEQYF. The bases read TGTGCCAGCAGCTTGGGCAGCGTAATAATCTACGAGCAGTACTTC.